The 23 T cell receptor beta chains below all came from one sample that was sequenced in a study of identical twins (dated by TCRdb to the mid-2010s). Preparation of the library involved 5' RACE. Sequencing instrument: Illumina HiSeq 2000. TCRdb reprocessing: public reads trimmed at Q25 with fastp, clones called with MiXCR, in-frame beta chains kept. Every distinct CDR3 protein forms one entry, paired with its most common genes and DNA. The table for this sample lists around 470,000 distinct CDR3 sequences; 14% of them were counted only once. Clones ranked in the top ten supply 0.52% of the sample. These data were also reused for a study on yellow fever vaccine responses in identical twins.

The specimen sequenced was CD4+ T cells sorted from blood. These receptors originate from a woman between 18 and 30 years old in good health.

The CDR3: CSANRGGYEQYF. The CDR3 DNA sequence: TGCAGTGCAAATCGCGGGGGCTACGAGCAGTACTTC. The rearrangement joins TRBV20-1 to TRBJ2-7; TRBD2 matches 7 bases. Germline V gene lookup returns CDR1 DFQATT and CDR2 SNEGSKA (reference sequence). With 6 bases clipped from V and 3 bases from J, the junction kept 5 bases outside the gene matches. The CDR3 totals 12 residues.

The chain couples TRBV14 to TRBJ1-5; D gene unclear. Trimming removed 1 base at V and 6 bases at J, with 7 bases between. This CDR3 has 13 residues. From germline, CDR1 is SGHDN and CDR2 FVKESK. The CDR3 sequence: CASSQGGFQPQHF. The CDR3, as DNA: TGTGCCAGCAGCCAAGGCGGTTTTCAGCCCCAGCATTTT. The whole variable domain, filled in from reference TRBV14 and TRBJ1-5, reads EAGVTQFPSHSVIEKGQTVTLRCDPISGHDNLYWYRRVMGKEIKFLLHFVKESKQDESGMPNNRFLAERTGGTYSTLKVQPAELEDSGVYFCASSQGGFQPQHFGDGTRLSIL.

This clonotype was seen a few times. Here the CDR3 DNA reads TGCGCCAGCAGCCATATAGGGACAGGACGCAATGAGCAGTTCTTC. Its translation is CASSHIGTGRNEQFF. The chain employs TRBV5-1 and TRBJ2-1; 8 nucleotides agree with TRBD1. V gave up 4 bases and J gave up 6 bases; unmatched junction bases: 9. The V gene's germline CDR1 is SGHRS and CDR2 YFSETQ. The CDR3 runs to 15 residues. Full variable domain (missing parts from reference TRBV5-1 and TRBJ2-1): KAGVTQTPRYLIKTRGQQVTLSCSPISGHRSVSWYQQTPGQGLQFLFEYFSETQRNKGNFPGRFSGRQFSNSRSEMNVSTLELGDSALYLCASSHIGTGRNEQFFGPGTRLTVL.

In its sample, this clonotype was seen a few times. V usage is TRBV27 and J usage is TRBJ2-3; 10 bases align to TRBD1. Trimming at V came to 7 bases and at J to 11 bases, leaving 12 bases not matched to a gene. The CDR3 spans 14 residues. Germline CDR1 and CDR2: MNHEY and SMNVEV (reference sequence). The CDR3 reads CASTQTGGNLKQYF. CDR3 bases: TGTGCCAGCACCCAGACAGGGGGCAATTTGAAGCAGTATTTT.

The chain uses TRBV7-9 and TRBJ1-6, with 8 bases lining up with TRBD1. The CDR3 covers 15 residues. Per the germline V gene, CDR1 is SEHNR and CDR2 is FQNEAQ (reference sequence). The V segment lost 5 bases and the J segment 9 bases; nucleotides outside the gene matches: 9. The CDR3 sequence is CASSPTTGGGSPLHF. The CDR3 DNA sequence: TGTGCCAGCAGCCCCACAACAGGGGGAGGTTCACCCCTCCACTTT.

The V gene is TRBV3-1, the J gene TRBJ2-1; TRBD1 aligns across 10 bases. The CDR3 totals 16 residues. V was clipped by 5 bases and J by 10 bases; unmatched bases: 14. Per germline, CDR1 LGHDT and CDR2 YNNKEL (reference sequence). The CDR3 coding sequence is TGTGCCAGCAGCAACGGGGACAGGGGAGGTTTGGAGGAGCAGTTCTTC. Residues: CASSNGDRGGLEEQFF.

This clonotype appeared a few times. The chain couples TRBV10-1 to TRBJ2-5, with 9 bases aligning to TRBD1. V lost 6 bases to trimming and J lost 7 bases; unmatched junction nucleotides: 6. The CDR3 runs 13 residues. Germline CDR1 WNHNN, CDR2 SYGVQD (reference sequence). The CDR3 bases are TGCGCCAGCAGCCCCGGACAGGGGATGACCCAGTACTTC. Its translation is CASSPGQGMTQYF.

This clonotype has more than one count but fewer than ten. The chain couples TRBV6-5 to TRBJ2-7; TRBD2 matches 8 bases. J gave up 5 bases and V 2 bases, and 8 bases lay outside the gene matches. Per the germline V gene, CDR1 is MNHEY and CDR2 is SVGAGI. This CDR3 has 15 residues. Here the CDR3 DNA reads TGTGCCAGCAGTTACCAGGGACTAGAAATCAACGAGCAGTACTTC. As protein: CASSYQGLEINEQYF.

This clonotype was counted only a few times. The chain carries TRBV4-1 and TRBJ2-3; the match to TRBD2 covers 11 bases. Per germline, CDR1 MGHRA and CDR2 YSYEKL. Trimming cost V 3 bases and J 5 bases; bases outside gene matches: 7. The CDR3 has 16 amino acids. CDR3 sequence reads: CASSQVAGGLGDTQYF. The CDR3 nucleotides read TGCGCCAGCAGCCAGGTAGCGGGGGGGCTGGGAGATACGCAGTATTTT.

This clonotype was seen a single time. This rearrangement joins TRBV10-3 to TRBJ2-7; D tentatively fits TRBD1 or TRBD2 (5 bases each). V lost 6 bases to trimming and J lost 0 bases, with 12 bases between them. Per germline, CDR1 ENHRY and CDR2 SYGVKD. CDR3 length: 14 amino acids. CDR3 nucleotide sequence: TGTGCCATCAGGAGGGACGGAGTCTCCTACGAGCAGTACTTC. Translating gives CAIRRDGVSYEQYF.

The CDR3 nucleotides read TGTGCCAGCAGCTTAGAGGGGGGAGGCGGGGGACCCCTAGGGACCCAGTACTTC. Translation: CASSLEGGGGGPLGTQYF. The rearrangement joins TRBV11-2 to TRBJ2-5; 7 bases align to TRBD2. Germline V gene sequence: CDR1 SGHAT, CDR2 FQNNGV. The CDR3 totals 18 residues. The trim removed 0 bases at V and 7 bases at J, leaving 17 bases unmatched.

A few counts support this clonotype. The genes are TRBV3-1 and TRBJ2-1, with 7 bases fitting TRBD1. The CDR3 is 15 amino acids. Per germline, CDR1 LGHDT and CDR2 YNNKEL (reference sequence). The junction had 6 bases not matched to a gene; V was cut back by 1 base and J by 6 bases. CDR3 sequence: CASSQGQGSVNEQFF. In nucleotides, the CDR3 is TGTGCCAGCAGCCAAGGACAGGGATCGGTCAATGAGCAGTTCTTC.

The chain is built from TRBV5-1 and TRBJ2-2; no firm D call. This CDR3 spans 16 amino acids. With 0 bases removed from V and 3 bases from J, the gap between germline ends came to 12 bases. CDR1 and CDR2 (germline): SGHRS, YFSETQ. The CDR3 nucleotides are TGCGCCAGCAGCTTGGCGATGGGTTACGACACCGGGGAGCTGTTTTTT. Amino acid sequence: CASSLAMGYDTGELFF. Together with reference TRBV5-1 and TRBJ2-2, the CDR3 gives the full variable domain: KAGVTQTPRYLIKTRGQQVTLSCSPISGHRSVSWYQQTPGQGLQFLFEYFSETQRNKGNFPGRFSGRQFSNSRSEMNVSTLELGDSALYLCASSLAMGYDTGELFFGEGSRLTVL.

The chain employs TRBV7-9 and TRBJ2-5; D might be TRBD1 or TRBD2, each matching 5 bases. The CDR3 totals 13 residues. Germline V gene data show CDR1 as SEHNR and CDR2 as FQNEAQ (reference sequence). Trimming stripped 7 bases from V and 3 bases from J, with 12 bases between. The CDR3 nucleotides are TGTGCCAGCATCCCGGGACGGGAAGAGACCCAGTACTTC. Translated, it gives CASIPGREETQYF.

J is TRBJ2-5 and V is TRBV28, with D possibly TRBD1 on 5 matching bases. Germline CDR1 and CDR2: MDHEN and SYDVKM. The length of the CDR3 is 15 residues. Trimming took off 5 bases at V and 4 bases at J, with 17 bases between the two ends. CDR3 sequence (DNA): TGTGCCAGCAGTACCCTCGCAGGGATCGGAGAGACCCAGTACTTC. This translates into CASSTLAGIGETQYF.

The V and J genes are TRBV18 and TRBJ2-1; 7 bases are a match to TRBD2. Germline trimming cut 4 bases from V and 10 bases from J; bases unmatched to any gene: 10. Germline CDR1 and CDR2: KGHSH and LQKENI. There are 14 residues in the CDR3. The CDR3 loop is CASSLEGGQFEQFF. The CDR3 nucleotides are TGTGCCAGCTCACTAGAGGGAGGGCAGTTCGAGCAGTTCTTC.

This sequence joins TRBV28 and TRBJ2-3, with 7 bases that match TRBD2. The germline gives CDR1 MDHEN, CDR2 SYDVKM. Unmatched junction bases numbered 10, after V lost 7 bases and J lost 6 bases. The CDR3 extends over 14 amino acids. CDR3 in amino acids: CASNPALAYDTQYF. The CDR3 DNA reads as TGTGCCAGCAACCCAGCACTAGCGTATGATACGCAGTATTTT.

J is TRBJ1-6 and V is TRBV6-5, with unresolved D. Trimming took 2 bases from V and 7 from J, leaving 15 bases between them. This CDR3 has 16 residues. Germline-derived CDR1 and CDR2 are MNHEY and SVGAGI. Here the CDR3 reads CASSYQPGMRNSPLHF. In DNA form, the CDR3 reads TGTGCCAGCAGTTACCAACCGGGGATGCGGAATTCACCCCTCCACTTT.

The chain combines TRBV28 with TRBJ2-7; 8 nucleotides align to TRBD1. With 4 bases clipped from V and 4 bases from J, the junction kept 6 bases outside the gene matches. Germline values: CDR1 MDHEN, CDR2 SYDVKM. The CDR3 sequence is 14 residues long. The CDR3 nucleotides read TGTGCCAGCAGTTGGGACAGGAGACTATACGAGCAGTACTTC. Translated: CASSWDRRLYEQYF.

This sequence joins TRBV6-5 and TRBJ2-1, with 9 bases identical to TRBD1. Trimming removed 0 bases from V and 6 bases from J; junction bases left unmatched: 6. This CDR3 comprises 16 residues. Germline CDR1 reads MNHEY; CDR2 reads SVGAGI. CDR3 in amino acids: CASSYSIGTGSNEQFF. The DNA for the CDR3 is TGTGCCAGCAGTTACTCGATAGGGACAGGGAGCAATGAGCAGTTCTTC.

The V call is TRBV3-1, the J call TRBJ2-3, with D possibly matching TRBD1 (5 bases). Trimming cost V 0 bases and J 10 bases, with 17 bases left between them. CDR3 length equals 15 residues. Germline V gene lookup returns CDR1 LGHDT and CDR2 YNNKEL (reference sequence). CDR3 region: CASSQDSPGASPQYF. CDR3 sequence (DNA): TGTGCCAGCAGCCAAGATAGCCCTGGGGCCTCGCCGCAGTATTTT.

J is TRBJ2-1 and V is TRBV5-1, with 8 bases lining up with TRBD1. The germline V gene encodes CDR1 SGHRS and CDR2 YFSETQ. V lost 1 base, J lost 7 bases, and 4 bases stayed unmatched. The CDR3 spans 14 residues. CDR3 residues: CASSLPGGWNEQFF. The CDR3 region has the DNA TGCGCCAGCAGCTTGCCAGGGGGCTGGAATGAGCAGTTCTTC.

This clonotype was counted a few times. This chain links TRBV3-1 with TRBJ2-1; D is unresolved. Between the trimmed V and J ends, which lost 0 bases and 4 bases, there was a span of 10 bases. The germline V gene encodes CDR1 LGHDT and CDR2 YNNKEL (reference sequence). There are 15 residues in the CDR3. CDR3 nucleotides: TGTGCCAGCAGCCAAGATAGGGAACATTACAATGAGCAGTTCTTC. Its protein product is CASSQDREHYNEQFF.